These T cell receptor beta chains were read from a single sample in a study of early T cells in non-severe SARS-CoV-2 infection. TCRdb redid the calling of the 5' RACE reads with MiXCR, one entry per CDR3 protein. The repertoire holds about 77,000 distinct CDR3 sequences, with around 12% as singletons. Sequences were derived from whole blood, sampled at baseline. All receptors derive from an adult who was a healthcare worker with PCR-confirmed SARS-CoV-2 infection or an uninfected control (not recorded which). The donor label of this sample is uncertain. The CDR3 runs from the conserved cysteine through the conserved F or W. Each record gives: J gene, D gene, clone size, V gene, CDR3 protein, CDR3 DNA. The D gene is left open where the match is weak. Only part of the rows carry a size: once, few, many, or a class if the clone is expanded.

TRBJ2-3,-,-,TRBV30,CAWGMNTDTQYF,TGTGCCTGGGGGATGAACACAGATACGCAGTATTTT
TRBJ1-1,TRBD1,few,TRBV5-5,CASSLYRGLRTEAFF,TGTGCCAGCAGCCTCTACAGGGGCCTACGCACTGAAGCTTTCTTT
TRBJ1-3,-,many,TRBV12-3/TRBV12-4,CASSFSDGGSFYSGNTIYF,TGTGCCAGCAGTTTCTCGGACGGGGGCTCTTTTTACTCTGGAAACACCATATATTTT
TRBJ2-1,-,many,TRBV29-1,CSVEDGGDEQFF,TGCAGCGTTGAGGATGGAGGGGATGAGCAGTTCTTC
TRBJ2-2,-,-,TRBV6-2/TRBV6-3,CASTPLTGELFF,TGTGCCAGCACCCCCCTTACCGGGGAGCTGTTTTTT
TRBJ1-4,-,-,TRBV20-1,CSARLQGEKLFF,TGCAGTGCCAGACTGCAGGGGGAAAAACTGTTTTTT
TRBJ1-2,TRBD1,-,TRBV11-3,CASSFGDRDGYTF,TGTGCCAGCAGCTTCGGGGACAGGGACGGCTACACCTTC
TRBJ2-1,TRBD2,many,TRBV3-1,CASSAGLAEYNEQFF,TGTGCCAGCAGCGCGGGACTAGCGGAATACAATGAGCAGTTCTTC
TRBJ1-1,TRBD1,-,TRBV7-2,CASSLQGDNTEAFF,TGTGCCAGCAGCTTGCAGGGGGATAACACTGAAGCTTTCTTT
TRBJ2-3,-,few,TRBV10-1,CASSDINGGTDTQYF,TGCGCCAGCAGTGATATCAACGGGGGCACAGATACGCAGTATTTT
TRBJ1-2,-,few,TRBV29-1,CSVDGAGSVDWGYTF,TGCAGCGTTGACGGGGCAGGGTCAGTTGATTGGGGCTACACCTTC
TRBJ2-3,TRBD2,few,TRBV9,CASSVQERGGTDTQYF,TGTGCCAGCAGCGTACAGGAGCGGGGGGGCACAGATACGCAGTATTTT
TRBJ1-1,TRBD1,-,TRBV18,CASSASGTENTEAFF,TGTGCCAGCTCAGCGTCCGGGACAGAGAACACTGAAGCTTTCTTT
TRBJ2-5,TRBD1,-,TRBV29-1,CSVTRDRGRRETQYF,TGCAGCGTTACCCGGGACAGGGGGCGGCGGGAGACCCAGTACTTC
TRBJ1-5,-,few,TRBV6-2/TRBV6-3,CASSQTVEPQHF,TGTGCCAGCAGTCAGACAGTTGAGCCCCAGCATTTT
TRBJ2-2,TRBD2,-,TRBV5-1,CASSLGPSGNTGELFF,TGCGCCAGCAGCTTGGGGCCTAGCGGAAACACCGGGGAGCTGTTTTTT
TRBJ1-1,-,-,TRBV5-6,CASSETGSNTEAFF,TGTGCCAGCAGTGAGACAGGATCGAACACTGAAGCTTTCTTT
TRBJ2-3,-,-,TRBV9,CASSGVPDTQYF,TGTGCCAGCAGCGGGGTCCCAGATACGCAGTATTTT
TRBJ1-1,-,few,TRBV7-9,CASGTGGGRSTEAFF,TGTGCCAGCGGAACGGGTGGGGGGCGAAGCACTGAAGCTTTCTTT
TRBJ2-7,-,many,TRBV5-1,CASSLAGSYEQYF,TGCGCCAGCAGCTTGGCCGGGTCTTACGAGCAGTACTTC
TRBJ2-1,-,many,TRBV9,CASSVATRYNEQFF,TGTGCCAGCAGCGTAGCTACGAGATACAATGAGCAGTTCTTC
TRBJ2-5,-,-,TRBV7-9,CASSLTLEETQYF,TGTGCCAGCAGCCTGACACTGGAAGAGACCCAGTACTTC
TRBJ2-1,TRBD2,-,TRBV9,CASSASGRATYNEQFF,TGTGCCAGCAGCGCGAGCGGGAGGGCCACCTACAATGAGCAGTTCTTC
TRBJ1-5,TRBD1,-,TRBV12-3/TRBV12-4,CASSPFDRGAQHF,TGTGCCAGCAGTCCATTTGACAGGGGAGCCCAGCATTTT
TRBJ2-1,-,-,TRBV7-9,CASSFIGWASRDEQFF,TGTGCCAGCAGCTTTATCGGTTGGGCTAGTCGGGATGAGCAGTTCTTC
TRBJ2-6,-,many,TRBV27,CASSPFAGANVLTF,TGTGCCAGCAGTCCTTTCGCTGGGGCCAACGTCCTGACTTTC
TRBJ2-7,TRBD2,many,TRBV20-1,CSAGTSGKIYEQYF,TGCAGTGCTGGAACTAGCGGGAAGATCTACGAGCAGTACTTC
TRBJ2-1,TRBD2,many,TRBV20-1,CSAPELAGGIGEQFF,TGCAGTGCTCCGGAACTAGCGGGAGGGATAGGTGAGCAGTTCTTC
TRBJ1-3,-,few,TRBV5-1,CASSFSGRETSGNTIYF,TGCGCCAGCAGCTTCAGCGGGAGGGAGACCTCTGGAAACACCATATATTTT
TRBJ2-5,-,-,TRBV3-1,CASSRNTAQETQYF,TGTGCCAGCAGCCGTAATACGGCGCAAGAGACCCAGTACTTC
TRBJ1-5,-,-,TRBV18,CASSPQEGGNQPQHF,TGTGCCAGCTCACCTCAGGAGGGGGGCAATCAGCCCCAGCATTTT
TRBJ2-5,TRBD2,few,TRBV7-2,CASSLRPSFLAGDQETQYF,TGTGCCAGCAGCCTACGTCCCTCGTTCTTAGCGGGGGACCAAGAGACCCAGTACTTC
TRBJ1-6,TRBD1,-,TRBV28,CASRTGGEGSPLHF,TGTGCCAGCAGGACAGGGGGCGAGGGTTCACCCCTCCACTTT
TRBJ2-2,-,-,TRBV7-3,CASSSTPTGELFF,TGTGCCAGCAGCTCAACGCCGACCGGGGAGCTGTTTTTT
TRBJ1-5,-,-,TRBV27,CASSPTDNQPQHF,TGTGCCAGCAGTCCAACCGACAATCAGCCCCAGCATTTT
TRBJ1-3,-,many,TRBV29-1,CSVEFPGGTIYF,TGCAGCGTTGAATTTCCTGGCGGCACCATATATTTT
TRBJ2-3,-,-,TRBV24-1,CATSDPGVSTDTQYF,TGTGCCACCAGTGATCCGGGGGTAAGCACAGATACGCAGTATTTT
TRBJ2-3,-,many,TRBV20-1,CSASSPDTQYF,TGCAGTGCTAGTTCCCCGGATACGCAGTATTTT
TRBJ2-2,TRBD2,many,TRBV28,CASRGLAAGELFF,TGTGCCTCTCGAGGACTAGCCGCCGGGGAGCTGTTTTTT
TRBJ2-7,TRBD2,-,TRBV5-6,CASSLGPPTSVEQYF,TGTGCCAGCAGCTTGGGCCCCCCCACTAGCGTAGAGCAGTACTTC
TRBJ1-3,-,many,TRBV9,CASSPRQENTIYF,TGTGCCAGCAGCCCACGACAGGAAAACACCATATATTTT
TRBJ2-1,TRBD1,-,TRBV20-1,CSARQGKTLSTLYNEQFF,TGCAGTGCTCGACAGGGGAAAACTTTATCGACCTTATACAATGAGCAGTTCTTC
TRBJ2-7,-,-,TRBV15,CATSREGVNEQYF,TGTGCCACCAGCAGAGAGGGAGTTAACGAGCAGTACTTC
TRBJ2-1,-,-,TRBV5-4,CASSPGGGRYNEQFF,TGTGCCAGCAGCCCAGGGGGGGGAAGGTACAATGAGCAGTTCTTC
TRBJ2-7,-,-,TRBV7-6,CASSFATGGPYEQYF,TGTGCCAGCAGCTTCGCCACCGGTGGGCCCTACGAGCAGTACTTC
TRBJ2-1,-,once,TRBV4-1,CASVGLGYNEQFF,TGCGCCAGCGTGGGGTTGGGATACAATGAGCAGTTCTTC
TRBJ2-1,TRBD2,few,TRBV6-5,CASSYSASGDEQFF,TGTGCCAGCAGTTACTCGGCTAGCGGAGATGAGCAGTTCTTC
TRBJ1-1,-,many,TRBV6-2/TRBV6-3,CASSPGMNTEAFF,TGTGCCAGCAGTCCGGGGATGAACACTGAAGCTTTCTTT
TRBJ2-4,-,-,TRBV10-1,CASSEGSLRGPLGNIQYF,TGCGCCAGCAGTGAGGGGTCGCTCCGGGGCCCGCTGGGAAACATTCAGTACTTC
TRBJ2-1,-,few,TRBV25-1,CASSEKMTDYNEQFF,TGTGCCAGCAGTGAAAAGATGACAGACTACAATGAGCAGTTCTTC
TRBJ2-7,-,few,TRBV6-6,CASSYEQGGNEQYF,TGTGCCAGCAGTTACGAACAGGGTGGAAACGAGCAGTACTTC
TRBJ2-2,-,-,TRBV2,CASHRDGNTGELFF,TGTGCCAGCCACCGGGACGGGAACACCGGGGAGCTGTTTTTT
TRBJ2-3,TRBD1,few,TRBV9,CASHTGTGFADTQYF,TGTGCCAGCCATACCGGGACAGGGTTCGCAGATACGCAGTATTTT
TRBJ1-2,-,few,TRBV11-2,CASSPGLTNYGYTF,TGTGCCAGCAGCCCAGGGCTTACTAACTATGGCTACACCTTC
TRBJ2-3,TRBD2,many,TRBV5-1,CASSLASGRADTQYF,TGCGCCAGCAGCTTGGCTAGCGGGAGGGCAGATACGCAGTATTTT
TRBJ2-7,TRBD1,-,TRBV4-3,CASSQELLGQGREQYF,TGCGCCAGCAGCCAAGAGCTTTTGGGACAGGGGAGGGAGCAGTACTTC
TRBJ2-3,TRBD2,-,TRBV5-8,CASSYPPSGDLFTDTQYF,TGTGCCAGCAGCTATCCTCCTAGCGGGGACCTCTTCACAGATACGCAGTATTTT
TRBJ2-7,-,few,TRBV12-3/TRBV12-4,CASGTSYEQYF,TGTGCCAGCGGCACTAGCTACGAGCAGTACTTC
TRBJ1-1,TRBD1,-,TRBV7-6,CASSYRGAGTEAFF,TGTGCCAGCAGCTACAGGGGAGCGGGCACTGAAGCTTTCTTT
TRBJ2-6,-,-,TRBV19,CASRLWGANVLTF,TGTGCCAGTCGACTTTGGGGGGCCAACGTCCTGACTTTC